The 10 T cell receptor beta chains below come from one sample, sequenced in a study of blood T cell repertoires in COVID-19. Sequencing was performed with immunoSEQ multiplex PCR; in TCRdb, only in-frame clones are kept and a portion is missing. Counted here are 110,000 to 150,000 clones, 75% to 85% occurring once; the ten biggest clones make up 5%. Source material: peripheral blood. The receptors stem from a woman aged 45-65 years with acute or convalescent COVID-19.

The chain employs TRBV6-5 and TRBJ2-5; 9 bases map to TRBD1. Germline V gene lookup returns CDR1 MNHEY and CDR2 SVGAGI. The CDR3 sequence is 15 residues long. V shed 6 bases and J 5 bases; nucleotides not matched to a gene: 10. The CDR3 protein is CASRGQGQGLETQYF. CDR3 nucleotide sequence: TGTGCCAGCAGAGGTCAAGGACAGGGGTTGGAGACCCAGTACTTC.

The rearrangement links TRBV19 to TRBJ2-4; possibly TRBD2 for D (5 bases). V dropped 7 bases and J dropped 7 bases, with 14 bases sitting between them. Germline loops: CDR1 LNHDA, CDR2 SQIVND (reference sequence). The CDR3 runs to 13 residues. The CDR3: CASTEDSRNIQYF. CDR3 sequence (DNA): TGTGCCAGTACCGAGGACTCGAGGAACATTCAGTACTTC. Complete variable domain (other parts from reference TRBV19 and TRBJ2-4): DGGITQSPKYLFRKEGQNVTLSCEQNLNHDAMYWYRQDPGQGLRLIYYSQIVNDFQKGDIAEGYSVSREKKESFPLTVTSAQKNPTAFYLCASTEDSRNIQYFGAGTRLSVL.

The table lists this clone with a count of one. The rearrangement uses TRBV7-8 and TRBJ1-5; unclear D gene. The length of the CDR3 is 15 residues. The V end was cut by 1 base, the J end by 5 bases, with 12 bases between. Germline V gene data show CDR1 as SGHVS and CDR2 as FQNEAQ. CDR3 nucleotide sequence: TGTGCCAGCAGCTTAGTTCCTGGAGTCGATCAGCCCCAGCATTTT. The encoded protein is CASSLVPGVDQPQHF.

There are many counts of this clone. The chain has TRBV2 and TRBJ2-2, with 8 bases fitting TRBD1. With V trimmed by 8 bases and J by 6 bases, 2 bases remained unmatched. The germline gives CDR1 SNHLY, CDR2 FYNNEI. The CDR3 loop spans 12 amino acids. CDR3 sequence: CASGTGPGELFF. The CDR3 DNA sequence: TGTGCCAGCGGGACAGGTCCCGGGGAGCTGTTTTTT.

This chain connects TRBV11-3 to TRBJ2-1, with TRBD2 identical over 8 bases. The CDR3 sequence is 14 residues long. J was trimmed by 7 bases and V by 5 bases; bases with no gene match: 7. CDR1 SGHNT and CDR2 YENEEA come from the germline V gene. This CDR3 reads CASSPPGGGNEQFF. The CDR3 nucleotides are TGTGCCAGCAGCCCCCCCGGGGGGGGTAATGAGCAGTTCTTC.

The J gene is TRBJ1-2, the V gene TRBV4-3; D is unclear. Germline V CDR1 and CDR2: LGHNA, YSLEER. The CDR3 covers 18 residues. V lost 3 bases, J lost 4 bases, and 24 bases lay in between. The CDR3 reads CASSQEGPNVGGIYGYTF. CDR3 bases: TGCGCCAGCAGCCAGGAGGGCCCCAACGTCGGCGGGATCTATGGCTACACCTTC.

Comments on this clone: In the same sample, other DNA sequences code for this CDR3. The rearrangement links TRBV7-9 to TRBJ1-6, with TRBD1 matching 8 bases. In germline, CDR1 is SEHNR, CDR2 FQNEAQ (reference sequence). The CDR3 consists of 15 residues. Germline trimming cut 5 bases from V and 7 bases from J; bases unmatched to any gene: 7. The CDR3 here is CASSRGQAVNSPLHF. In nucleotides, the CDR3 is TGTGCCAGCAGCAGGGGACAGGCCGTAAATTCACCCCTCCACTTT.

The V call is TRBV12-5, the J call TRBJ1-1; D not resolved. V lost 5 bases to trimming and J lost 4 bases, with 11 bases between them. Germline lookup yields CDR1 LGHNT and CDR2 FRNRAP. The CDR3 runs to 13 residues. CDR3 coding DNA: TGTGCTAGTGGTCCAACAGAGGGCACTGAAGCTTTCTTT. Translated, it gives CASGPTEGTEAFF. Using reference TRBV12-5 and TRBJ1-1 for the parts outside the CDR3, the full variable domain is DARVTQTPRHKVTEMGQEVTMRCQPILGHNTVFWYRQTMMQGLELLAYFRNRAPLDDSGMPKDRFSAEMPDATLATLKIQPSEPRDSAVYFCASGPTEGTEAFFGQGTRLTVV.

The rearrangement joins TRBV28 to TRBJ2-3; D ambiguous. Germline assignment: CDR1 MDHEN and CDR2 SYDVKM. The CDR3 runs to 15 residues. V lost 2 bases and J lost 0, with 9 bases in between. This CDR3 reads CASSLKATSTDTQYF. CDR3 bases: TGTGCCAGCAGTTTAAAGGCGACTAGCACAGATACGCAGTATTTT.

This clone was detected only a few times. The chain couples TRBV3-1 (or the pseudogene TRBV3-2) to TRBJ1-4; D not resolved. V was pared by 4 bases and J by 8 bases, with 11 bases between. The germline V gene has CDR1 LGHDT and CDR2 YNNKEL (reference sequence). This CDR3 is 13 amino acids long. In DNA, the CDR3 is TGTGCCAGCAGCCGGGCGGGGAGGGAAAAACTGTTTTTT. Its protein product is CASSRAGREKLFF.